This T cell receptor (beta chain) derives from a study of T cell responses to AZD1222 COVID-19 vaccine. Sequenced by immunoSEQ multiplex PCR; TCRdb stores in-frame clones only, minus some. The sample lists roughly 200,000 clones; about 92% were seen once. Broader study findings: At baseline, seropositivity was found in only six AZD1222 recipients. The peak T cell response came first, and repertoires were sampled only after it. The donor group comprised mostly white British people and more females; the analysis possibly underestimated clonal diversity. Along spike, vaccine-associated CD4 TCRs were found throughout, with dominance at 160-218 and 743-854.

To note about this clone: The antigen is not known. The same CDR3 is also encoded by other DNA sequences in this sample.

Germline CDR1 LNHDA, CDR2 SQIVND (reference sequence). The CDR3 extends over 14 amino acids. The ends were cut back, 1 base at V and 0 bases at J, with 7 bases in the middle. The rearrangement uses TRBV19 and TRBJ2-7; D unresolved. Sequencing was performed on peripheral blood, taken 28 days after the second dose of the MenACWY control vaccine. The TCR comes from an adult who received the MenACWY meningococcal vaccine as a control. CDR3 bases: TGTGCCAGTAGTATAGGAACCGGCTCCTACGAGCAGTACTTC. Its translation is CASSIGTGSYEQYF.